This entry describes one T cell receptor (beta chain). Time point meaning: patch test 3, about 24 weeks after DPC sensitization. Treatment specified: therapeutic diphenylcyclopropenone sensitization with weekly scalp DPC. The data belong to a study of human T cells and chemical hapten exposure. Across the study: The study patch tested 0.01% DPC on the upper back and read results at 6 days.

From the RACE reads, TCRdb called clonotypes with MiXCR, one entry per CDR3 protein. The sample includes 80,000 to 100,000 distinct CDR3 sequences, roughly 11% of them seen just once. The TCR was taken from a woman in her twenties or thirties with alopecia areata. Some clones in this sample may be carry-over from other donors' samples. Specimen: whole blood, collected in connection with sensitization to the hapten diphenylcyclopropenone (DPC).

CDR3 DNA: TGTGCCAGCTCACCCGAACTACCGGGACAGGGGAGGGGCACTGAAGCTTTCTTT. Translation: CASSPELPGQGRGTEAFF. V usage is TRBV18 and J usage is TRBJ1-1; 10 nucleotides agree with TRBD1. V lost 3 bases, J lost 4 bases, and 14 bases stayed unmatched. Per germline, CDR1 KGHSH and CDR2 LQKENI. The CDR3 sequence is 18 residues long. Complete variable domain (other parts from reference TRBV18 and TRBJ1-1): NAGVMQNPRHLVRRRGQEARLRCSPMKGHSHVYWYRQLPEEGLKFMVYLQKENIIDESGMPKERFSAEFPKEGPSILRIQQVVRGDSAAYFCASSPELPGQGRGTEAFFGQGTRLTVV.